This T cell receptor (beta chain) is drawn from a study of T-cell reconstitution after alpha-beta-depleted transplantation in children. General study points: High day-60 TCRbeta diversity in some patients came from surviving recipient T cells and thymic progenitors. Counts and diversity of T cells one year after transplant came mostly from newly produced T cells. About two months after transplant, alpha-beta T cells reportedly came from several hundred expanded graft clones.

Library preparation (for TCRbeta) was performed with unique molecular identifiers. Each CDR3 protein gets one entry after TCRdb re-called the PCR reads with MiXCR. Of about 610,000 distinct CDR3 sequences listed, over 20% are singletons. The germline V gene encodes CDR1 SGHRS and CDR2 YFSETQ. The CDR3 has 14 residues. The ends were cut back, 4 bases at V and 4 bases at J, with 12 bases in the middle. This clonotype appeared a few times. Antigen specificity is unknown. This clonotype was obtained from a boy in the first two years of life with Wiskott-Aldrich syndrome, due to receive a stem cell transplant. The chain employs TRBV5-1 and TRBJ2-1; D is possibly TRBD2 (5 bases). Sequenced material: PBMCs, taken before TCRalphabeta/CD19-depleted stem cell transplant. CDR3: CASSQLGGYNEQFF. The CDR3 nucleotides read TGCGCCAGCAGCCAACTAGGCGGGTACAATGAGCAGTTCTTC. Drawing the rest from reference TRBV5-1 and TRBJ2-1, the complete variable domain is KAGVTQTPRYLIKTRGQQVTLSCSPISGHRSVSWYQQTPGQGLQFLFEYFSETQRNKGNFPGRFSGRQFSNSRSEMNVSTLELGDSALYLCASSQLGGYNEQFFGPGTRLTVL.